This TCR beta chain was recorded in a study of T cell responses to AZD1222 COVID-19 vaccine. As for the study in general: Timing groups of about 4 and about 12 weeks for second doses were pooled. Notes on the study in general: Sampling that yielded the repertoires occurred only after the peak T cell response. Two doses of AZD1222 preceded a rise in Spike-specific TCR breadth and depth.

The CDR3 is made up of 11 amino acids. Per germline, CDR1 GTSNPN and CDR2 SVGIG (reference sequence). V was clipped by 0 bases and J by 4 bases, with 3 bases between them. Using immunoSEQ multiplex PCR, the repertoire was profiled, and TCRdb retains in-frame clones only, with some absent. The table has about 120,000 clones, approximately 90% seen once; the top ten hold 2% to 3%. Comments on this clone: Its antigen is not identified.

The receptor comes from an adult in good health. The source material was peripheral blood, sampled on day 0 of AZD1222 vaccination. V and J are TRBV30 and TRBJ1-1, with D uncertain. The chain's CDR3 is CAWSVGTEAFF. CDR3 in DNA: TGTGCCTGGAGTGTTGGCACTGAAGCTTTCTTT.